A single sample is the source of the 23 T cell receptor beta chains below, sequenced in a study of control samples from healthy donors and cancer patients. Assay: immunoSEQ multiplex PCR; the TCRdb copy retains only in-frame clones and omits some. The sample lists roughly 32,000 clones, about 86% seen once, with 1.6% in the top ten. Sequenced sample: PBMCs. The source of these receptors is a woman between 40 and 55 years old with lung cancer.

This clone was recorded once. The J gene is TRBJ2-1, the V gene TRBV4-1; D remains ambiguous. The CDR3 is made up of 15 amino acids. V lost 4 bases and J 2 bases, leaving 12 bases between the germline ends. Germline V CDR1 and CDR2: MGHRA, YSYEKL. CDR3 residues: CASSRDDPAYNEQFF. The CDR3 nucleotides are TGCGCCAGCAGCCGAGACGACCCTGCCTACAATGAGCAGTTCTTC.

The genes are TRBV27 and TRBJ1-1; a weak D match, TRBD1 (5 bases). The CDR3 totals 15 residues. Germline V gene sequence: CDR1 MNHEY, CDR2 SMNVEV (reference sequence). The V end lost 3 bases, the J end lost 3 bases, and 14 bases lay between the germline ends. CDR3 in DNA: TGTGCCAGCAGTTTGGCCAGGGCGAAGGACACTGAAGCTTTCTTT. Protein product: CASSLARAKDTEAFF.

This sequence joins TRBV5-1 and TRBJ2-7; weak D call: TRBD1 (6 bases). V was cut by 7 bases and J by 2 bases, with 19 bases left in between. Germline CDR1 SGHRS, CDR2 YFSETQ. The CDR3 consists of 15 residues. CDR3 protein: CASSLQAQGTYEQYF. As DNA, the CDR3 is TGCGCCAGCTCCCTACAGGCCCAGGGGACCTACGAGCAGTACTTC.

V and J are TRBV4-2 and TRBJ1-6; no clear D. Germline assignment: CDR1 LGHNA and CDR2 YNFKEQ. The length of the CDR3 is 14 residues. V lost 4 bases and J 6 bases, leaving 10 bases between the germline ends. CDR3 sequence: CASSLQGGNSPLHF. The CDR3 coding sequence is TGTGCCAGCAGCCTCCAAGGAGGTAATTCACCCCTCCACTTT.

The chain links TRBV28 to TRBJ1-2; 7 bases align to TRBD1. Trimming at V came to 5 bases and at J to 7 bases, leaving 13 bases not matched to a gene. Germline CDR1 is MDHEN and CDR2 is SYDVKM. This CDR3 has 15 amino acids. CDR3 DNA sequence: TGTGCCAGCAGTGCGAGGGACAGATTGTTTAGTGGCTACACCTTC. As protein: CASSARDRLFSGYTF.

About this clone: The junction does not match germline at one end; this may be a read error. This chain uses TRBV27 with TRBJ1-3; D is possibly TRBD1 (6 bases). Germline V gives CDR1 MNHEY, CDR2 SMNVEV (reference sequence). The length of the CDR3 is 15 residues. The CDR3 here is CASSSDRRSGDTIYF. The CDR3 DNA is TGTGCCAGCAGTTCTGACAGGCGCTCTGGAGACACCATATATTTT.

J is TRBJ1-4 and V is TRBV2; D uncertain. This CDR3 has 15 amino acids. The V gene lost 7 bases and the J gene lost 0 bases, with 12 bases spanning the gap. Germline assignment: CDR1 SNHLY and CDR2 FYNNEI. The CDR3 DNA sequence: TGTGCCAGCAACGGAGAACCCGCAACTAATGAAAAACTGTTTTTT. Translation: CASNGEPATNEKLFF.

This sequence joins TRBV11-3 and TRBJ2-7; 7 nucleotides align to TRBD2. The CDR3 loop spans 17 amino acids. The germline CDR1 and CDR2 sequences are SGHNT and YENEEA. The trim removed 5 bases at V and 5 bases at J, leaving 18 bases unmatched. For the CDR3, the DNA is TGTGCCAGCAGCCCGCGGGGGACGGACCCCCTTTTGGACGAGCAGTACTTC. This encodes CASSPRGTDPLLDEQYF.

This clone showed up just a few times. The V call is TRBV2, the J call TRBJ1-6; D ambiguous. Germline CDR1 and CDR2: SNHLY and FYNNEI. This CDR3 is 14 amino acids long. V was trimmed by 5 bases and J by 0 bases, leaving 5 bases between them. The CDR3 DNA is TGTGCCAGCAGTAAGAGCTCCTATAATTCACCCCTCCACTTT. Translating gives CASSKSSYNSPLHF.

The chain employs TRBV27 and TRBJ2-5; 9 positions match TRBD1. The CDR3 spans 14 residues. After removal of 5 bases from V and 3 bases from J, the junction contained 4 bases not matched to a gene. The V gene's germline CDR1 is MNHEY and CDR2 SMNVEV (reference sequence). The CDR3 protein is CASSPRTGEETQYF. CDR3 coding DNA: TGTGCCAGCAGTCCCCGGACAGGGGAAGAGACCCAGTACTTC.

V gene TRBV7-6 combines with J gene TRBJ2-7, with D maybe TRBD2 (6 bases). Germline V lookup: CDR1 SGHVS, CDR2 FNYEAQ. The germline V and J ends were trimmed by 4 bases and 5 bases, with 18 bases remaining between them. CDR3 size: 15 residues. The CDR3 DNA sequence: TGTGCCAGCAGCTGGGCGGAGGGTGGGAGCAACGAGCAGTACTTC. Translation gives CASSWAEGGSNEQYF.

The chain carries TRBV18 and TRBJ1-5; TRBD1 might be the D (5 bases). The germline CDR1 and CDR2 sequences are KGHSH and LQKENI. Trimming pared 6 bases from V and 0 bases from J, leaving 12 bases between. This CDR3 is 15 amino acids long. CDR3 residues: CASSYDSNSNQPQHF. For the CDR3, the DNA is TGTGCCAGCTCGTACGACAGTAATAGCAATCAGCCCCAGCATTTT.

This rearrangement joins TRBV28 to TRBJ1-2, with no clear D. Trimming left V 1 base short and J 7 bases short, with 10 bases between. Germline values: CDR1 MDHEN, CDR2 SYDVKM. The CDR3 loop spans 13 amino acids. The chain's CDR3 is CASSLYDRSGYTF. In DNA, the CDR3 is TGTGCCAGCAGTTTATACGACCGATCTGGCTACACCTTC.

This clone was found once. The gene calls are TRBV5-1 and TRBJ2-1; 8 nucleotides align to TRBD2. Germline V CDR1 and CDR2: SGHRS, YFSETQ. Trimming at V came to 4 bases and at J to 6 bases, leaving 6 bases not matched to a gene. The CDR3 totals 14 residues. Written as DNA, the CDR3 is TGCGCCAGCAGCGGAGGACTAGCTGTCAATGAGCAGTTCTTC. Residues: CASSGGLAVNEQFF. The full variable domain, in which reference TRBV5-1 and TRBJ2-1 provide the parts outside the CDR3, is KAGVTQTPRYLIKTRGQQVTLSCSPISGHRSVSWYQQTPGQGLQFLFEYFSETQRNKGNFPGRFSGRQFSNSRSEMNVSTLELGDSALYLCASSGGLAVNEQFFGPGTRLTVL.

Only one count was recorded for this clone. The DNA for the CDR3 is TGTGCCAGCAGTTACCGTAGACAGGGAAGAAATGGCTACACCTTC. This gives the protein CASSYRRQGRNGYTF. V usage is TRBV6-5 and J usage is TRBJ1-2; 7 positions match TRBD1. Per the germline V gene, CDR1 is MNHEY and CDR2 is SVGAGI. This CDR3 is built from 15 residues. J was trimmed by 6 bases and V by 2 bases; bases with no gene match: 9.

This clone appeared a few times. The chain combines TRBV11-2 with TRBJ2-1; 11 bases map to TRBD1. The CDR3 totals 16 residues. CDR1 and CDR2 (germline): SGHAT, FQNNGV. V was clipped by 5 bases and J by 4 bases; unmatched bases: 7. The CDR3 loop reads CASSLYGQGAYNEQFF. CDR3 sequence (DNA): TGTGCCAGCAGCCTCTACGGACAGGGGGCGTACAATGAGCAGTTCTTC.

The chain carries TRBV2 and TRBJ2-1; D may be TRBD2 (6 bases). The CDR3 has 12 amino acids. Trimming removed 7 bases from V and 7 bases from J, with 11 bases in between. The germline V gene has CDR1 SNHLY and CDR2 FYNNEI. This CDR3 is CASKDGGNEQFF. Here the CDR3 DNA reads TGTGCCAGCAAAGACGGGGGAAATGAGCAGTTCTTC.

CDR3 coding DNA: TGTGCCTGGAGTGTACTTTCCAGCTGGGGGGGAACTGAAGCTTTCTTT. Its translation: CAWSVLSSWGGTEAFF. The chain recombines TRBV30 with TRBJ1-1; possibly TRBD1 for D (5 bases). Trimming removed 0 bases at V and 5 bases at J, with 19 bases between. This CDR3 contains 16 residues. Germline CDR1 and CDR2: GTSNPN and SVGIG (reference sequence).

By proportion, this clone is medium-sized. The CDR3 loop reads CASSDSMAGGNNQPQHF. The CDR3 DNA reads as TGTGCCAGCAGTGATAGTATGGCAGGGGGAAACAATCAGCCCCAGCATTTT. The chain recombines TRBV6-1 with TRBJ1-5; 7 positions agree with TRBD1. V dropped 3 bases and J dropped 3; count of bases not matched to a gene: 11. This CDR3 region has 17 residues. Germline V gives CDR1 MNHNS, CDR2 SASEGT.

CDR3 bases: TGTGCCAGCAGGCCCCTAGGGACTGAAGCTTTCTTT. Translating gives CASRPLGTEAFF. The J gene is TRBJ1-1, the V gene TRBV28, with unresolved D. This CDR3 has 12 amino acids. V lost 6 bases to trimming and J lost 5 bases, with 10 bases between them. Germline V gene lookup returns CDR1 MDHEN and CDR2 SYDVKM.

CDR3 region: CASSPGTGDIYNEQFF. The CDR3 DNA follows: TGTGCCAGCAGCCCGGGGACAGGGGACATCTACAATGAGCAGTTCTTC. This chain uses TRBV9 with TRBJ2-1; the match to TRBD1 covers 10 bases. Per germline, CDR1 SGDLS and CDR2 YYNGEE. The V segment lost 4 bases and the J segment 3 bases; nucleotides outside the gene matches: 7. This CDR3 contains 16 residues.

The chain carries TRBV11-2 and TRBJ1-3; 7 bases align to TRBD1. The CDR3 length is 18 residues. V was pared by 4 bases and J by 0 bases, with 12 bases of the junction left unmatched. Germline V gives CDR1 SGHAT, CDR2 FQNNGV. The DNA for the CDR3 is TGTGCCAGCAGCTCAAATCCGGGACAGATATACTCTGGAAACACCATATATTTT. It is translated as CASSSNPGQIYSGNTIYF.

V is TRBV4-2 and J is TRBJ2-7, with 8 bases matching TRBD1. After removal of 0 bases from V and 1 base from J, the junction contained 2 bases not matched to a gene. The CDR3 runs 15 residues. Germline V gene lookup returns CDR1 LGHNA and CDR2 YNFKEQ. The CDR3 nucleotides are TGTGCCAGCAGCCAAGATTGGGACAGGTCCTACGAGCAGTACTTC. Protein product: CASSQDWDRSYEQYF.